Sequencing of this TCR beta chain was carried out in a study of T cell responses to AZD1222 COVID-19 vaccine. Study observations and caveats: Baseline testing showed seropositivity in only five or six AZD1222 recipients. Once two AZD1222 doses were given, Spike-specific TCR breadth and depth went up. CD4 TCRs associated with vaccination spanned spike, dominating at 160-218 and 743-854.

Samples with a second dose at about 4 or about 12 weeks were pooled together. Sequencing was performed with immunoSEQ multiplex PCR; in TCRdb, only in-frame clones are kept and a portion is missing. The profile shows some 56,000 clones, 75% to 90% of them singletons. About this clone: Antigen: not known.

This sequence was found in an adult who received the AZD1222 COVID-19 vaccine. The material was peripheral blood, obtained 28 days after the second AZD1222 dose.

The CDR3 bases are TGTGCCAGCAGCGCTAGCTGGGGCTACGAGCAGTACTTC. Amino acid sequence: CASSASWGYEQYF. V usage is TRBV11-3 and J usage is TRBJ2-7, with a possible D match to TRBD2 (5 bases). The CDR3 sequence is 13 residues long. The V gene's germline CDR1 is SGHNT and CDR2 YENEEA. The V gene lost 5 bases and the J gene lost 3 bases, with 11 bases spanning the gap.